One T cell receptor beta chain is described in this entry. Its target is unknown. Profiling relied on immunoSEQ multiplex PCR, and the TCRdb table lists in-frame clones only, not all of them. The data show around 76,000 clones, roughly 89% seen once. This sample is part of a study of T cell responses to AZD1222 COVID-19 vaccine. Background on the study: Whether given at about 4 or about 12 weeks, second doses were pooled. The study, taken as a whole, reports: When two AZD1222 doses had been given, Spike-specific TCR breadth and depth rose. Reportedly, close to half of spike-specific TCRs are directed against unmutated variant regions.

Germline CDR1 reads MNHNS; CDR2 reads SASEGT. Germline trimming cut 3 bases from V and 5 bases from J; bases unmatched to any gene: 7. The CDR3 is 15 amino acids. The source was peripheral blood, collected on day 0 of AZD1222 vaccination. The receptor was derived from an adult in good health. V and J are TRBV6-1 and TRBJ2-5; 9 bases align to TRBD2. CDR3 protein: CASSEKSGGRETQYF. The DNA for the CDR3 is TGTGCCAGCAGTGAGAAAAGCGGGGGGAGGGAGACCCAGTACTTC.